This T cell receptor beta chain originates from a study of T cell repertoires in cytomegalovirus infection. Overall study context: CMV epitopes used comprised recently identified HLA-C-restricted ones and well-studied HLA-B-restricted ones.

The CDR3 runs to 12 residues. Trimming stripped 6 bases from V and 11 bases from J, with 16 bases between. Study-wide results and limits: Predominance within the ex vivo response was attributable to HLA-C-restricted CMV-specific TCR beta clonotypes.

About this clonotype: What it binds is not known.

TCRdb ran MiXCR on the reads and lists one entry per CDR3 protein. The data hold approximately 730,000 distinct CDR3 sequences, with about 30% observed a single time. This chain joins TRBV12-3 or TRBV12-4 and TRBJ1-1; D not certain. This specimen was cultured PBMCs, taken from culture after CMV antigen stimulation. This receptor was identified in a human donor in good health (CMV status not recorded). Some clones in this sample may be carry-over from other donors' samples. The CDR3 region is CASSQPGRTAFF. CDR3 nucleotide sequence: TGTGCCAGCAGCCAACCTGGGCGGACGGCTTTCTTT.